The 12 T cell receptor beta chains presented below share a single source sample, sequenced in a study of blood T cell repertoires in COVID-19. This table comes from immunoSEQ multiplex PCR, and its TCRdb copy is limited to in-frame clones, with some not included. The repertoire holds about 300,000 clones, with roughly 88% as singletons. The sample taken for sequencing was peripheral blood. All receptors derive from a woman in her forties or fifties with acute or convalescent COVID-19.

V and J are TRBV19 and TRBJ2-7, with 8 bases fitting TRBD1. V dropped 5 bases and J dropped 6; count of bases not matched to a gene: 9. Germline-derived CDR1 and CDR2 are LNHDA and SQIVND (reference sequence). This CDR3 has 14 residues. CDR3 in DNA: TGTGCCAGTAGTCATACAGGGGGTCGGAGCGAGCAGTACTTC. It codes for CASSHTGGRSEQYF.

This clone was found a few times. The chain links TRBV18 to TRBJ2-3; 10 bases are shared with TRBD2. This CDR3 comprises 18 residues. The germline gives CDR1 KGHSH, CDR2 LQKENI. After removal of 3 bases from V and 5 bases from J, the junction contained 14 bases not matched to a gene. In DNA form, the CDR3 reads TGTGCCAGCTCACCGAGGCTAGCGGGAGAGGAGAGACGAGATACGCAGTATTTT. This codes for CASSPRLAGEERRDTQYF.

The chain employs TRBV7-9 and TRBJ1-1; the D gene is possibly TRBD1 (5 bases). This CDR3 comprises 17 residues. V lost 1 base and J lost 4, with 19 bases in between. CDR1 is SEHNR, CDR2 FQNEAQ, per germline (reference sequence). The CDR3 protein is CASSLVQGTFQSTEAFF. The CDR3 nucleotides read TGTGCCAGCAGCTTAGTGCAGGGTACATTTCAGAGCACTGAAGCTTTCTTT.

This chain uses TRBV7-9 with TRBJ2-1; TRBD1 agrees at 8 bases. Germline lookup yields CDR1 SEHNR and CDR2 FQNEAQ (reference sequence). This CDR3 spans 15 amino acids. The V segment lost 5 bases and the J segment 6 bases; nucleotides outside the gene matches: 9. The CDR3 spells CASSHRVDRGNEQFF. The CDR3 coding sequence is TGTGCCAGCAGCCACCGGGTCGACAGGGGCAATGAGCAGTTCTTC.

The chain joins TRBV4-3 to TRBJ2-7; 9 nucleotides agree with TRBD2. V dropped 1 base and J dropped 2; count of bases not matched to a gene: 6. This CDR3 comprises 16 residues. Germline V lookup: CDR1 LGHNA, CDR2 YSLEER. CDR3 residues: CASSQVWGGRAYEQYF. CDR3 nucleotide sequence: TGCGCCAGCAGCCAAGTTTGGGGCGGGAGGGCCTACGAGCAGTACTTC.

In regard to this clone: An end of the junction does not agree with germline; a read error may underlie this. The J gene is TRBJ2-5, the V gene TRBV4-1, with D possibly being TRBD1 (5 bases). Germline V gene data show CDR1 as MGHRA and CDR2 as YSYEKL. The CDR3 extends over 13 amino acids. The CDR3 DNA sequence: TGCGCCAGCAGTCAAGCAGGGAAAGAGACCCAGTACTTC. Translation gives CASSQAGKETQYF.

The chain has TRBV13 and TRBJ1-2, with TRBD1 identical over 10 bases. Germline values: CDR1 PRHDT, CDR2 FYEKMQ (reference sequence). The CDR3 totals 14 residues. The trim removed 7 bases at V and 6 bases at J, leaving 8 bases unmatched. CDR3 DNA: TGTGCCAGCACCCCGGGACAGGGGATTCATGGCTACACCTTC. Its translation: CASTPGQGIHGYTF.

This rearrangement joins TRBV5-1 to TRBJ2-1; D is possibly TRBD2 (6 bases). The germline gives CDR1 SGHRS, CDR2 YFSETQ. V was clipped by 0 bases and J by 9 bases, with 16 bases between them. The CDR3 is 15 amino acids. This CDR3 reads CASSLGGVARGEQFF. CDR3 nucleotides: TGCGCCAGCAGCTTGGGAGGGGTAGCGCGGGGTGAGCAGTTCTTC. Looking up the rest from reference TRBV5-1 and TRBJ2-1 gives the full variable domain: KAGVTQTPRYLIKTRGQQVTLSCSPISGHRSVSWYQQTPGQGLQFLFEYFSETQRNKGNFPGRFSGRQFSNSRSEMNVSTLELGDSALYLCASSLGGVARGEQFFGPGTRLTVL.

This clone was seen a handful of times. The V gene is TRBV14, the J gene TRBJ2-7; 8 nucleotides line up with TRBD1. Germline V CDR1 and CDR2: SGHDN, FVKESK. The V and J ends lost 8 bases and 0 bases, in that order; junction bases with no gene match: 9. The CDR3 is made up of 15 amino acids. Here the CDR3 reads CASPGTGCVSYEQYF. As DNA, the CDR3 is TGTGCCAGCCCCGGGACAGGATGCGTCTCCTACGAGCAGTACTTC.

This sequence joins TRBV27 and TRBJ2-1, with 7 nucleotides matching TRBD2. This CDR3 comprises 14 residues. Germline CDR1 reads MNHEY; CDR2 reads SMNVEV (reference sequence). J gave up 10 bases and V 4 bases, and 10 bases lay outside the gene matches. The CDR3 coding sequence is TGTGCCAGCAGTTGGACTAGAAATGGGGCGGAGCAGTTCTTC. Protein: CASSWTRNGAEQFF.

J is TRBJ2-7 and V is TRBV2; D remains unclear. Germline V CDR1 and CDR2: SNHLY, FYNNEI. V was trimmed by 5 bases and J by 6 bases, leaving 17 bases between them. The CDR3 totals 14 residues. CDR3 loop: CASSISAPSIEQYF. CDR3 nucleotide sequence: TGTGCCAGCAGTATTAGTGCACCGTCTATCGAGCAGTACTTC. Filled out from reference TRBV2 and TRBJ2-7, the complete variable domain reads EPEVTQTPSHQVTQMGQEVILRCVPISNHLYFYWYRQILGQKVEFLVSFYNNEISEKSEIFDDQFSVERPDGSNFTLKIRSTKLEDSAMYFCASSISAPSIEQYFGPGTRLTVT.

CDR3 sequence reads: CASSSRQGGLSQHF. The CDR3 nucleotides read TGTGCCAGCAGCTCGAGACAGGGGGGTTTGTCCCAGCATTTT. The J gene is TRBJ1-5, the V gene TRBV28, with 9 bases matching TRBD1. Germline V gene lookup returns CDR1 MDHEN and CDR2 SYDVKM. The CDR3 extends over 14 amino acids. V lost 6 bases, J lost 11 bases, and 11 bases stayed unmatched.